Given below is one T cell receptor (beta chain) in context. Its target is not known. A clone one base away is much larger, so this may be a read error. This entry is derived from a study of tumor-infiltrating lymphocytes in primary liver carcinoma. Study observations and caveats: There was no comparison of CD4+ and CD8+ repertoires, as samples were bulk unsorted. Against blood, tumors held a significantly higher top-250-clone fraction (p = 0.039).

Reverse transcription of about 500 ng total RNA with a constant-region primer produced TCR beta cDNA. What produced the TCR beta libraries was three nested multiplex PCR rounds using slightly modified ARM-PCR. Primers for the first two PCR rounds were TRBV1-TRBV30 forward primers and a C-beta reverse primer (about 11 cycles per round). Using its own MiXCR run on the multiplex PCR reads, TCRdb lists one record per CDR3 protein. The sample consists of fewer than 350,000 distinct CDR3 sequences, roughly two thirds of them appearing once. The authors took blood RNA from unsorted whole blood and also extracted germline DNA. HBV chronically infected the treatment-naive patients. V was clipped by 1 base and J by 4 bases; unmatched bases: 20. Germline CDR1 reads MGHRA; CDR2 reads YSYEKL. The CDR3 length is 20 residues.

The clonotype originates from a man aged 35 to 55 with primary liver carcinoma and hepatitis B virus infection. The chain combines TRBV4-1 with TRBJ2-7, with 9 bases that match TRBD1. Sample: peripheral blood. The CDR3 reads CASSQGPCPIDRGSGYEQYF. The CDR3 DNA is TGCGCCAGCAGCCAAGGTCCATGTCCCATAGACAGGGGGTCCGGGTACGAGCAGTACTTC.